A selection of T cell receptor beta chains follows, all from one sample in a study of T cell responses to AZD1222 COVID-19 vaccine. The table came from immunoSEQ multiplex PCR; TCRdb's copy has only in-frame clones and leaves some out. The sample carries under 110,000 clones, roughly 88% recorded once. The sample consisted of peripheral blood, taken on day 0 of AZD1222 vaccination. Receptor source: an adult in good health. The CDR3 runs from the conserved cysteine through the conserved F or W. The order of the fields is J gene, clone size, D gene, V gene, CDR3 protein, CDR3 DNA. D genes are given only for firm matches. Size tells how often a clone was seen (once, few, many) or the class of an expanded clone, and some rows leave it out.

J gene: TRBJ1-1
clone size: NA
D gene: TRBD1
V gene: TRBV19
CDR3 protein: CASRQGGREAFF
CDR3 DNA: TGTGCCAGTAGACAGGGGGGCCGTGAAGCTTTCTTT

J gene: TRBJ2-6
clone size: NA
D gene: NA
V gene: TRBV7-2
CDR3 protein: CASSLYSTSGANVLTF
CDR3 DNA: TGTGCCAGCAGCTTATACAGTACCTCTGGGGCCAACGTCCTGACTTTC

J gene: TRBJ2-1
clone size: once
D gene: NA
V gene: TRBV4-2
CDR3 protein: CASSSGQTHNEQFF
CDR3 DNA: TGTGCCAGCAGCTCCGGCCAAACCCACAATGAGCAGTTCTTC

J gene: TRBJ1-4
clone size: once
D gene: NA
V gene: TRBV30
CDR3 protein: CAWSVRGLPNEKLFF
CDR3 DNA: TGTGCCTGGAGTGTAAGAGGGCTTCCTAATGAAAAACTGTTTTTT

J gene: TRBJ2-3
clone size: few
D gene: NA
V gene: TRBV19
CDR3 protein: CASLDRGGTDTQYF
CDR3 DNA: TGTGCCAGTCTCGACAGAGGAGGAACAGATACGCAGTATTTT

J gene: TRBJ2-2
clone size: medium-sized
D gene: TRBD2
V gene: TRBV7-6
CDR3 protein: CASSSSPGLAGGGELFF
CDR3 DNA: TGTGCCAGCAGCTCGTCTCCGGGACTAGCGGGAGGTGGGGAGCTGTTTTTT

J gene: TRBJ1-5
clone size: NA
D gene: NA
V gene: TRBV6-1
CDR3 protein: CASSDSGQINQPQHF
CDR3 DNA: TGTGCCAGCAGTGATAGTGGACAAATCAATCAGCCCCAGCATTTT

J gene: TRBJ2-7
clone size: NA
D gene: NA
V gene: TRBV7-8
CDR3 protein: CASSLRFSYEQYF
CDR3 DNA: TGTGCCAGCAGCTTACGATTCTCCTACGAGCAGTACTTC

J gene: TRBJ2-1
clone size: NA
D gene: NA
V gene: TRBV10-3
CDR3 protein: CAISGAGEKNEQFF
CDR3 DNA: TGTGCCATCAGTGGGGCAGGGGAGAAAAATGAGCAGTTCTTC

J gene: TRBJ1-3
clone size: once
D gene: NA
V gene: TRBV19
CDR3 protein: CASGTPNSGNTIYF
CDR3 DNA: TGTGCCAGTGGGACACCGAACTCTGGAAACACCATATATTTT

J gene: TRBJ2-7
clone size: NA
D gene: NA
V gene: TRBV6-2/TRBV6-3
CDR3 protein: CASSYQGRSEQYF
CDR3 DNA: TGTGCCAGCAGTTACCAGGGGAGGTCCGAGCAGTACTTC

J gene: TRBJ2-1
clone size: NA
D gene: NA
V gene: TRBV5-1
CDR3 protein: CASSLAGQNHEQFF
CDR3 DNA: TGCGCCAGCAGCTTGGCCGGGCAAAACCATGAGCAGTTCTTC

J gene: TRBJ1-5
clone size: NA
D gene: NA
V gene: TRBV6-5
CDR3 protein: CASSSTGGMNQPQHF
CDR3 DNA: TGTGCCAGCAGCTCCACGGGGGGTATGAATCAGCCCCAGCATTTT

J gene: TRBJ2-7
clone size: NA
D gene: TRBD2
V gene: TRBV5-5
CDR3 protein: CASSFGGGYSYEQYF
CDR3 DNA: TGTGCCAGCAGCTTTGGCGGGGGGTACTCCTACGAGCAGTACTTC

J gene: TRBJ1-1
clone size: NA
D gene: TRBD1
V gene: TRBV5-5
CDR3 protein: CASSLTGTGGVGTEAFF
CDR3 DNA: TGTGCCAGCAGCTTAACCGGGACAGGGGGCGTTGGCACTGAAGCTTTCTTT

J gene: TRBJ1-1
clone size: NA
D gene: NA
V gene: TRBV15
CDR3 protein: CATSRDPRSLSDTEAFF
CDR3 DNA: TGTGCCACCAGCAGAGATCCCAGGTCTCTGAGCGACACTGAAGCTTTCTTT

J gene: TRBJ2-5
clone size: few
D gene: TRBD2
V gene: TRBV5-1
CDR3 protein: CASSLTAGEGETQYF
CDR3 DNA: TGCGCCAGCAGCTTGACAGCGGGAGAGGGGGAGACCCAGTACTTC

J gene: TRBJ2-3
clone size: NA
D gene: TRBD2
V gene: TRBV12-3/TRBV12-4
CDR3 protein: CASSLSRLAGMYF
CDR3 DNA: TGTGCCAGCAGTTTGAGCCGGCTAGCGGGAATGTATTTT

J gene: TRBJ2-7
clone size: NA
D gene: TRBD2
V gene: TRBV4-1
CDR3 protein: CASSQDGLADGYEQYF
CDR3 DNA: TGCGCCAGCAGCCAAGATGGGCTAGCGGACGGGTACGAGCAGTACTTC

J gene: TRBJ1-1
clone size: NA
D gene: NA
V gene: TRBV24-1
CDR3 protein: CATNTEAFF
CDR3 DNA: TGTGCCACCAACACTGAAGCTTTCTTT

J gene: TRBJ1-3
clone size: NA
D gene: TRBD1
V gene: TRBV3-1/TRBV3-2
CDR3 protein: CASSRFITWDRERLSGNTIYF
CDR3 DNA: TGTGCCAGCAGCCGATTCATCACTTGGGACAGGGAAAGACTCTCTGGAAACACCATATATTTT

J gene: TRBJ2-2
clone size: NA
D gene: TRBD2
V gene: TRBV7-6
CDR3 protein: CASTLGQGGTGELFF
CDR3 DNA: TGTGCCAGCACCCTTGGTCAGGGAGGGACCGGGGAGCTGTTTTTT

J gene: TRBJ1-2
clone size: once
D gene: NA
V gene: TRBV6-2/TRBV6-3
CDR3 protein: CASSYSGGPYGYTF
CDR3 DNA: TGTGCCAGCAGTTACTCGGGCGGACCCTATGGCTACACCTTC

J gene: TRBJ1-6
clone size: NA
D gene: NA
V gene: TRBV25-1
CDR3 protein: CASSHSLSSPLHF
CDR3 DNA: TGTGCCAGCAGTCATTCTCTTAGTTCACCCCTCCACTTT

J gene: TRBJ1-6
clone size: NA
D gene: NA
V gene: TRBV3-1/TRBV3-2
CDR3 protein: CASSQEDRHNSPLHF
CDR3 DNA: TGTGCCAGCAGCCAAGAGGACAGACATAATTCACCCCTCCACTTT

J gene: TRBJ1-4
clone size: NA
D gene: NA
V gene: TRBV5-1
CDR3 protein: CASSLRTAYEKLFF
CDR3 DNA: TGCGCCAGCAGCTTAAGGACAGCCTATGAAAAACTGTTTTTT

J gene: TRBJ2-3
clone size: NA
D gene: NA
V gene: TRBV6-6
CDR3 protein: CASKMGPGTDTQYF
CDR3 DNA: TGTGCCAGCAAAATGGGACCCGGCACAGATACGCAGTATTTT

J gene: TRBJ1-3
clone size: NA
D gene: NA
V gene: TRBV14
CDR3 protein: CASSIFGNTIYF
CDR3 DNA: TGTGCCAGCAGTATCTTTGGAAACACCATATATTTT

J gene: TRBJ2-3
clone size: NA
D gene: NA
V gene: TRBV5-6
CDR3 protein: CASSSDRGRNTDTQYF
CDR3 DNA: TGTGCCAGCAGCTCTGATCGCGGGCGGAACACAGATACGCAGTATTTT

J gene: TRBJ1-6
clone size: NA
D gene: NA
V gene: TRBV27
CDR3 protein: CATSGVNSPLHF
CDR3 DNA: TGTGCCACATCAGGGGTAAATTCACCCCTCCACTTT

J gene: TRBJ1-2
clone size: NA
D gene: NA
V gene: TRBV20-1
CDR3 protein: CSAALQLGYTF
CDR3 DNA: TGCAGTGCCGCCCTTCAGCTTGGCTACACCTTC

J gene: TRBJ1-4
clone size: NA
D gene: NA
V gene: TRBV28
CDR3 protein: CASSFEGINEKLFF
CDR3 DNA: TGTGCCAGCAGTTTTGAGGGAATTAATGAAAAACTGTTTTTT

J gene: TRBJ1-3
clone size: NA
D gene: NA
V gene: TRBV19
CDR3 protein: CASSIGGLWNTIYF
CDR3 DNA: TGTGCCAGTAGTATTGGGGGATTGTGGAACACCATATATTTT

J gene: TRBJ1-1
clone size: NA
D gene: NA
V gene: TRBV18
CDR3 protein: CASSPIAVNTEAFF
CDR3 DNA: TGTGCCAGCTCACCTATAGCGGTGAACACTGAAGCTTTCTTT

J gene: TRBJ2-7
clone size: once
D gene: TRBD2
V gene: TRBV6-5
CDR3 protein: CASSLASGSYEQYF
CDR3 DNA: TGTGCCAGCAGTCTCGCTAGCGGGAGCTACGAGCAGTACTTC

J gene: TRBJ1-1
clone size: NA
D gene: NA
V gene: TRBV3-1/TRBV3-2
CDR3 protein: CASTRDTHGTEAFF
CDR3 DNA: TGTGCCAGCACCCGGGACACCCATGGGACGGAAGCTTTCTTT

J gene: TRBJ1-4
clone size: NA
D gene: NA
V gene: TRBV9
CDR3 protein: CASSPSEGREKLFF
CDR3 DNA: TGTGCCAGCAGCCCCAGTGAGGGGAGGGAAAAACTGTTTTTT

J gene: TRBJ1-6
clone size: NA
D gene: NA
V gene: TRBV7-9
CDR3 protein: CASTLDQVNSPLHF
CDR3 DNA: TGTGCCAGCACCCTGGATCAAGTTAATTCACCCCTCCACTTT

J gene: TRBJ1-1
clone size: NA
D gene: NA
V gene: TRBV6-5
CDR3 protein: CASSYLEGRGTEAFF
CDR3 DNA: TGTGCCAGCAGTTACTTGGAGGGGAGGGGCACTGAAGCTTTCTTT

J gene: TRBJ1-4
clone size: once
D gene: NA
V gene: TRBV6-5
CDR3 protein: CASEFQGSVEKLFF
CDR3 DNA: TGTGCCAGCGAATTTCAGGGTTCGGTTGAAAAACTGTTTTTT

J gene: TRBJ1-4
clone size: NA
D gene: NA
V gene: TRBV19
CDR3 protein: CASSIQGSREKLFF
CDR3 DNA: TGTGCCAGTAGTATCCAGGGGTCTCGAGAAAAACTGTTTTTT

J gene: TRBJ1-1
clone size: few
D gene: NA
V gene: TRBV5-8
CDR3 protein: CASSYLRGTEAFF
CDR3 DNA: TGTGCCAGCAGCTACCTCCGGGGGACTGAAGCTTTCTTT

J gene: TRBJ1-2
clone size: few
D gene: NA
V gene: TRBV7-9
CDR3 protein: CASSLDVRRAEGYTF
CDR3 DNA: TGTGCCAGCAGCTTAGACGTACGGCGCGCGGAAGGCTACACCTTC

J gene: TRBJ2-1
clone size: NA
D gene: TRBD2
V gene: TRBV5-1
CDR3 protein: CASSLALAGGGYNEQFF
CDR3 DNA: TGCGCCAGCAGCTTGGCGCTAGCGGGGGGTGGTTACAATGAGCAGTTCTTC

J gene: TRBJ2-1
clone size: NA
D gene: TRBD2
V gene: TRBV4-3
CDR3 protein: CASSQGNVLAGNEQFF
CDR3 DNA: TGCGCCAGCAGCCAAGGGAATGTACTAGCGGGGAATGAGCAGTTCTTC

J gene: TRBJ1-1
clone size: once
D gene: NA
V gene: TRBV7-9
CDR3 protein: CASSLIRARNTEAFF
CDR3 DNA: TGTGCCAGCAGCTTAATACGGGCAAGGAACACTGAAGCTTTCTTT

J gene: TRBJ2-7
clone size: NA
D gene: TRBD2
V gene: TRBV10-1
CDR3 protein: CASSSLLAPCSYEQYF
CDR3 DNA: TGCGCCAGCAGTTCATTACTAGCGCCTTGCTCCTACGAGCAGTACTTC

J gene: TRBJ1-5
clone size: NA
D gene: NA
V gene: TRBV7-2
CDR3 protein: CASSLNVAGWGQPQHF
CDR3 DNA: TGTGCCAGCAGCTTAAACGTGGCGGGGTGGGGTCAGCCCCAGCATTTT

J gene: TRBJ1-2
clone size: NA
D gene: TRBD1
V gene: TRBV11-2
CDR3 protein: CASSQTTGSDGYTF
CDR3 DNA: TGTGCCAGCAGCCAAACGACAGGGTCTGATGGCTACACCTTC

J gene: TRBJ2-5
clone size: NA
D gene: TRBD2
V gene: TRBV5-8
CDR3 protein: CASSPGLARVNQETQYF
CDR3 DNA: TGTGCCAGCAGCCCAGGACTAGCGAGAGTCAACCAAGAGACCCAGTACTTC

J gene: TRBJ1-1
clone size: NA
D gene: NA
V gene: TRBV14
CDR3 protein: CASSYGPGEAFF
CDR3 DNA: TGTGCCAGCAGCTACGGTCCGGGTGAAGCTTTCTTT

J gene: TRBJ2-1
clone size: NA
D gene: NA
V gene: TRBV7-9
CDR3 protein: CASSPRGANEQFF
CDR3 DNA: TGTGCCAGCAGCCCGCGGGGCGCGAATGAGCAGTTCTTC

J gene: TRBJ2-7
clone size: NA
D gene: NA
V gene: TRBV4-2
CDR3 protein: CASSQDRQGTGEQYF
CDR3 DNA: TGTGCCAGCAGCCAAGATCGGCAGGGAACTGGGGAGCAGTACTTC